Sequencing of this TCR beta chain was carried out in a study of neurological immune-mediated disorders. Findings and caveats of the study: Phylogenetic grouping assigned the repertoires of 18 of 34 multiple sclerosis patients to a single cluster of related CDR3 sequences. This cluster may be a repertoire-level signature. HTLV-1-associated myelopathy had the most TCR clonal expansion, and multiple sclerosis had the least, less than healthy controls.

TCRdb processed the 5' RACE reads anew with MiXCR; each CDR3 protein has one entry. Seen here are around 130,000 distinct CDR3 sequences, roughly 3.2% observed once, and the top ten hold 1.3%. This CDR3 contains 15 residues. CDR1 and CDR2 from the germline V gene are LGHDT and YNNKEL (reference sequence). After removal of 3 bases from V and 6 bases from J, the junction contained 8 bases not matched to a gene. This clonotype was detected ten times or more. The antigen is not known. Sequenced input: PBMCs. V is TRBV3-1 and J is TRBJ2-1; 7 nucleotides align to TRBD2. The sequence was obtained from a woman aged 30 to 39 with multiple sclerosis. CDR3 loop: CASSHETSSRNEQFF. DNA of the CDR3: TGTGCCAGCAGCCACGAGACTAGCTCGCGCAATGAGCAGTTCTTC.